This paragraph reports one T cell receptor beta chain. This clonotype was picked up a small number of times. Its antigen is currently not known. Base qualities are missing; no much larger clone stands one base away. The sample comes from a study of blood T cells in healthy people across ages (dated by TCRdb to the mid-2010s). For context, the study as a whole: In model experiments, template switching captured about one uniquely barcoded TCR beta cDNA molecule for every two T cells. Age-related changes in TCR beta repertoire diversity were measured in the study by deep sequencing normalized with unique cDNA molecular identifiers. Four age groups were formed from the donors: young (average around 15 years), middle-aged (approximately 40), aged (about 62) and long-lived (around 82). To avoid experimental bias, donors of different ages were randomly spread across the sequencing lanes. Two additional independent replicas of 1 million unique cDNA reads from the same blood draw were analyzed for two donors (one aged 18 to 29 and one aged 80 or older).

The library was obtained by 5' RACE. The sequencing machine was an Illumina HiSeq 2500. The second PCR ran for about 6 to 11 cycles and used a J-beta primer mix along with a sample-barcoded 5' primer. A template-switch 5' adaptor carrying 12 random nucleotides introduced a unique molecular identifier onto each TCR beta cDNA molecule. At least 2.5 million CDR3-containing paired-end reads were obtained from each sample. First-strand cDNA was synthesized from all RNA with the Mint cDNA synthesis kit, primed by a TRBC-specific oligonucleotide. Following uracil-DNA glycosylase treatment, all cDNA underwent a first 18-cycle PCR with the universal primers M1SS and BC2_uni_R. Turning to the authors' computational methods: For normalization, 1 million high-quality reads, each with a distinct molecular identifier, were randomly selected from each sample. Reads sharing molecular identifiers were discarded rather than binned into consensus sequences. MiTCR, run with a Q25 quality threshold and the strictest error-elimination algorithm, handled CDR3 identification, clonotype clustering and error correction. Lower-bound total TCR beta diversity was estimated with a nonparametric unseen species model using Euler transformation. The raw public data were reprocessed by TCRdb itself: fastp quality trimming at Q25, MiXCR clonotype calling, in-frame beta chains only. Duplicate CDR3 protein sequences are folded into a single record with the most common DNA and genes. TCRdb assigned the V and J calls; the authors' analysis was not used. The table for this sample lists about 1,400,000 distinct CDR3 sequences; approximately 63% of them were counted only once. Of the sample, over 5% falls within the top ten clones.

The donors were 40 or so Caucasian individuals from Russia, aged roughly 6 to 95 years, who were systemically healthy. Each donor gave ten milliliters of peripheral blood, drawn into EDTA-treated Vacutainer tubes. PBMCs were isolated by Ficoll-Paque density-gradient centrifugation, with at least 6 million obtained per sample. Trizol reagent was used to extract total RNA from the PBMCs, yielding at least 6 micrograms per sample. The percentages of naive CD45RAhigh/CD27high T cells were determined by flow cytometry on a PBMC aliquot from every donor. The trim is 9 bases for V and 5 bases for J, with a gap of 14 bases between the germline ends. Inclusive of the bounding cysteine and phenylalanine, the CDR3 is 13 residues long. Only the CDR3 portion is preserved as DNA: 39 bases, with reading frame beginning at the first base. Taken from the germline V gene, the CDR1 and CDR2 loops are ENHRY and SYGVKD.

Findings and caveats that apply to the study as a whole: Because the CMV infection status of the donors was unknown, age-related changes in expanded clonotypes may potentially have been confounded. There was a strong correlation between observed TCR beta diversity and the percentage of naive T cells measured by flow cytometry. Estimates of total diversity based on one million sequenced T cells were regarded as lower bounds and as underestimates. Compared with the aged group, the long-lived group had more naive CD4+ T cells, fewer expanded clones and increased TCR diversity, a pattern suggesting age selection. Observed TCR beta diversity per million T cells fell roughly linearly with age, and a significant reduction was already apparent by age roughly 40. Conclusive comparison of naive and antigen-experienced compartments was prevented by the profiling of bulk unsorted PBMCs.

What was sequenced was blood. The TCR comes from a man between 18 and 29 years old in good health. The chain is made from TRBV10-3 and TRBJ2-1; a tentative D call is TRBD2 (6 bases match). CDR3 protein: CAIRGEDNNEQFF. The bases are TGTGCCATTCGAGGGGAGGATAACAATGAGCAGTTCTTC.